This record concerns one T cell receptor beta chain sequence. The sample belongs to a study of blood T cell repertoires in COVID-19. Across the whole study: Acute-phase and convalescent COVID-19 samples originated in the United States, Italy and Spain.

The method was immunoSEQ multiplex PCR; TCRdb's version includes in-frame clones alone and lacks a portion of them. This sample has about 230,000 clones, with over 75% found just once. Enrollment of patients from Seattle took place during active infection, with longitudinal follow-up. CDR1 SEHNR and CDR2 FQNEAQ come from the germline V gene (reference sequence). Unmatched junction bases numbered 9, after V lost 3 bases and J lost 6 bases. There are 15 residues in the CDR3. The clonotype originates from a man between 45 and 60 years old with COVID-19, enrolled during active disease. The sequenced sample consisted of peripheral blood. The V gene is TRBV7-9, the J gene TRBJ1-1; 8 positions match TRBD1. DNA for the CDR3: TGTGCCAGCAGCTTGGTGACAGGGGTTAGCGCTGAAGCTTTCTTT. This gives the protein CASSLVTGVSAEAFF.